This T cell receptor (beta chain) is drawn from a study of blood T cell repertoires in COVID-19. The overall study: Some COVID-19 samples were acute and others convalescent; all came from the United States, Italy and Spain.

Donors in Cohort 3 who had recovered were those with two negative PCRs, healthcare professional clearance, or resolution of their symptoms. The CDR3 runs 16 residues. With 3 bases clipped from V and 0 bases from J, the junction kept 5 bases outside the gene matches. Germline CDR1 reads MGHRA; CDR2 reads YSYEKL. Libraries were prepared by immunoSEQ multiplex PCR; TCRdb keeps only in-frame clonotypes and omits some of them. The sample yields about 140,000 clones, approximately 79% seen once. The origin of this receptor is a woman in her forties or fifties who had recovered from COVID-19. Sample: PBMCs or T cells enriched from blood (not recorded which). V gene TRBV4-1 combines with J gene TRBJ2-3, with TRBD2 matching over 8 bases. CDR3 DNA sequence: TGCGCCAGCAGCCAGAAAGCGGGGGCCAGCACAGATACGCAGTATTTT. Its translation is CASSQKAGASTDTQYF.